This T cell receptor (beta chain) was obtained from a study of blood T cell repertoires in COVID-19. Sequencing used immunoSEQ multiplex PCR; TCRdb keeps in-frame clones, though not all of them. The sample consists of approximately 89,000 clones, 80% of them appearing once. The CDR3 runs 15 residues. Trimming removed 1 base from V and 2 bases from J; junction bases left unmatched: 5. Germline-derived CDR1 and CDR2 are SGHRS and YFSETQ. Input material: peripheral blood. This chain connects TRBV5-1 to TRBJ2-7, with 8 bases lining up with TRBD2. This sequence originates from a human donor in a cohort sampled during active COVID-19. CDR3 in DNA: TGCGCCAGCAGCTTGAGTACTAGCGGAACCTACGAGCAGTACTTC. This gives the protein CASSLSTSGTYEQYF.